The 16 T cell receptor beta chains below come from one sample, sequenced in a study of T cells in localized non-small cell lung cancer. Profiling relied on immunoSEQ multiplex PCR, and the TCRdb table lists in-frame clones only, not all of them. This repertoire shows under 2,000 clones, roughly 33% found once; its top ten account for about an eighth. Sequencing was performed on normal lung tissue next to the tumor, taken before any cancer treatment. These receptors came from a woman aged 40-69 years with stage I lung adenocarcinoma.

By sample share, this clone is medium-sized (0.01 to 0.1%). The chain links TRBV9 to TRBJ2-1; D could derive from TRBD1 or TRBD2 (5 bases each). The germline V gene has CDR1 SGDLS and CDR2 YYNGEE. V dropped 4 bases and J dropped 9 bases, with 20 bases sitting between them. The CDR3 contains 15 residues. The CDR3 reads CASSPTGTPFPEQFF. CDR3 bases: TGTGCCAGCAGCCCGACCGGGACCCCCTTTCCTGAGCAGTTCTTC.

This clone is labeled as medium-sized. The chain employs TRBV4-1 and TRBJ2-2; the match to TRBD1 covers 8 bases. The V and J ends lost 7 bases and 5 bases, in that order; junction bases with no gene match: 6. The length of the CDR3 is 14 residues. Looked up from germline, CDR1 is MGHRA and CDR2 is YSYEKL. The CDR3 spells CASKQGDLTGELFF. CDR3 sequence (DNA): TGCGCCAGCAAACAGGGGGACCTAACCGGGGAGCTGTTTTTT.

The table lists this clone with a few counts. The CDR3 DNA sequence: TGTGCCAGTAGTACCCCCCCGGCAAGCGCGACAGGGATTGGAAACACCATATATTTT. It specifies CASSTPPASATGIGNTIYF. The J gene is TRBJ1-3, the V gene TRBV19; 7 nucleotides agree with TRBD1. The V gene end was trimmed by 4 bases and the J gene end by 3 bases; junction bases not matched to a gene: 18. CDR1 LNHDA and CDR2 SQIVND come from the germline V gene (reference sequence). There are 19 residues in the CDR3.

By share of the sample, this clone is large. J is TRBJ2-5 and V is TRBV11-3; D possibly corresponds to TRBD2 (6 bases). This CDR3 is built from 14 residues. CDR1 is SGHNT, CDR2 YENEEA, per germline. V lost 8 bases to trimming and J lost 2 bases, with 15 bases between them. This CDR3 reads CASGGTLGQETQYF. As DNA, the CDR3 is TGTGCCAGCGGCGGGACTCTAGGACAAGAGACCCAGTACTTC.

The rearrangement uses TRBV16 and TRBJ1-1; D perhaps matches TRBD1 (6 bases). V lost 0 bases and J 4 bases, leaving 12 bases between the germline ends. The CDR3 covers 15 residues. The V gene's germline CDR1 is KGHSY and CDR2 FQNENV. DNA for the CDR3: TGTGCCAGCAGCCAATCGGGCAGGGGTGCCACTGAAGCTTTCTTT. Its translation: CASSQSGRGATEAFF.

The chain has TRBV7-4 and TRBJ1-5; TRBD1 agrees at 10 bases. V shed 5 bases and J 11 bases; nucleotides not matched to a gene: 21. Per germline, CDR1 SGHVT and CDR2 SQSDAQ. The length of the CDR3 is 18 residues. CDR3 loop: CASSVSPGGTGVLSTQHF. The CDR3 region has the DNA TGTGCCAGCAGCGTGTCACCAGGCGGGACAGGGGTTCTGTCGACCCAGCATTTT.

This clone ranks as medium-sized. The chain recombines TRBV12-5 with TRBJ1-1, with 7 bases aligning to TRBD1. CDR1 and CDR2 (germline): LGHNT, FRNRAP. The CDR3 spans 13 residues. Here the CDR3 reads CASILTGRTEAFF. Written as DNA, the CDR3 is TGTGCCAGCATCTTGACAGGGCGGACTGAAGCTTTCTTT.

This clone was detected only a few times. The DNA of the CDR3 is TGTGCCAGCAGTTACTCGGCCTCTGGTGGGCGGGAGCTGTTTTTT. Translation gives CASSYSASGGRELFF. The V gene is TRBV6-8, the J gene TRBJ2-2; the D is unclear. Germline-derived CDR1 and CDR2 are MNHGY and SAAAGT. Trimming took off 0 bases at V and 9 bases at J, with 14 bases between the two ends. The CDR3 is made up of 15 amino acids.

The genes are TRBV18 and TRBJ2-2, with 7 nucleotides matching TRBD1. CDR1 and CDR2 (germline): KGHSH, LQKENI. This CDR3 contains 17 residues. V trimming: 3 bases; J trimming: 1 base; junction bases outside the gene matches: 8. The CDR3 DNA reads TGTGCCAGCTCACCTCGTGACAGGGTGCTGAACACCGGGGAGCTGTTTTTT. Protein sequence: CASSPRDRVLNTGELFF.

This clone was seen more than once but under ten times. This chain links TRBV6-8 with TRBJ1-1, with D hard to call. Germline-derived CDR1 and CDR2 are MNHGY and SAAAGT. The germline V and J ends were trimmed by 5 bases and 7 bases, with 14 bases remaining between them. This CDR3 region has 13 residues. In DNA form, the CDR3 reads TGTGCCAGCAGTCACGGAGTGGAGGGTGAAGCTTTCTTT. It encodes CASSHGVEGEAFF.

This chain links TRBV18 with TRBJ1-5, with 7 nucleotides matching TRBD1. This CDR3 spans 15 amino acids. Losses at the gene ends were 3 bases for V and 5 bases for J; bases not matched to a gene: 7. The germline CDR1 and CDR2 sequences are KGHSH and LQKENI. CDR3 nucleotides: TGTGCCAGCTCACCTGAGGGGGCCCGCGATCAGCCCCAGCATTTT. Its protein is CASSPEGARDQPQHF.

The chain joins TRBV9 to TRBJ1-1, with a possible D match to TRBD1 (5 bases). The CDR3 has 15 residues. CDR1 and CDR2 from the germline V gene are SGDLS and YYNGEE. The ends were cut back, 5 bases at V and 3 bases at J, with 17 bases in the middle. CDR3: CASRKAGLGDTEAFF. CDR3 nucleotide sequence: TGTGCCAGCAGGAAAGCAGGGTTAGGGGACACTGAAGCTTTCTTT.

The CDR3 DNA follows: TGTGCCAGCTCACCTCGAGGACAGGCACAGGGAGATACGCAGTATTTT. Translation: CASSPRGQAQGDTQYF. The chain combines TRBV18 with TRBJ2-3, with TRBD1 matching 7 bases. This CDR3 has 16 residues. Losses at the gene ends were 3 bases for V and 5 bases for J; bases not matched to a gene: 11. Germline V lookup: CDR1 KGHSH, CDR2 LQKENI.

The J gene is TRBJ2-3, the V gene TRBV12-5; unclear D gene. CDR3 length: 16 amino acids. Trimming took off 3 bases at V and 2 bases at J, with 15 bases between the two ends. In germline, CDR1 is LGHNT, CDR2 FRNRAP. In DNA form, the CDR3 reads TGTGCTAGTGGTTTAGGCCGATCGGGCTTCACAGATACGCAGTATTTT. Its protein is CASGLGRSGFTDTQYF.

This clone was detected a few times. The chain carries TRBV11-3 and TRBJ1-2; TRBD1 aligns across 7 bases. J lost 1 base, V lost 4 bases, and 6 bases had no gene match. The CDR3 sequence is 15 residues long. Per germline, CDR1 SGHNT and CDR2 YENEEA. The CDR3: CASSSLDRINYGYTF. In DNA, the CDR3 is TGTGCCAGCAGCTCCCTGGACAGGATTAACTATGGCTACACCTTC. Drawing the rest from reference TRBV11-3 and TRBJ1-2, the complete variable domain is EAGVVQSPRYKIIEKKQPVAFWCNPISGHNTLYWYLQNLGQGPELLIRYENEEAVDDSQLPKDRFSAERLKGVDSTLKIQPAELGDSAVYLCASSSLDRINYGYTFGSGTRLTVV.

There are a few counts of this clone. The chain uses TRBV2 and TRBJ1-3, with TRBD1 as a possible D gene (5 bases). Germline CDR1 and CDR2: SNHLY and FYNNEI. CDR3 length equals 13 residues. The V end was cut by 4 bases, the J end by 2 bases, with 6 bases between. CDR3 bases: TGTGCCAGCAGTGGGGGACCTGGAAACACCATATATTTT. This sequence encodes CASSGGPGNTIYF.